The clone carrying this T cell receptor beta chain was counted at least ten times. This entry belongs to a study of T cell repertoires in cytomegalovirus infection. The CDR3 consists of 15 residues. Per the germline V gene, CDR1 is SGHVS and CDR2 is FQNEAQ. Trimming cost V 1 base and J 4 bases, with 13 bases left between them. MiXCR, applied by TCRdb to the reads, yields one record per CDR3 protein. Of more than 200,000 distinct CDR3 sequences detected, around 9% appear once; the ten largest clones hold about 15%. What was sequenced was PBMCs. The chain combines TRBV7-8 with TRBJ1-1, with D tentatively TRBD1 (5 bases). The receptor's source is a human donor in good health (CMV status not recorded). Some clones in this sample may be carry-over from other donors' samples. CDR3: CASSLGREKGTEAFF. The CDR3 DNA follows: TGTGCCAGCAGCTTAGGCAGGGAGAAGGGCACTGAAGCTTTCTTT.